This TCR beta chain was obtained from a study of shared clonotypes between healthy human individuals. Overall study findings and caveats: As a rule, naive subsets had a larger estimated richness than memory subsets.

Only in-frame clones appear in the TCRdb table, and some are missing; sequencing was by immunoSEQ multiplex PCR. The sample contains about 2.3 million clones, around 90% of which appear only once. Regarding this clone: Its target is unknown.

Sequencing was done on a sample of naive CD4+ T cells from PBMCs. The subset: CD45RA+ positively selected. The sequence derives from a man aged 18 to 30 in good health. Some clones in this sample may be carry-over from other donors' samples.

As DNA, the CDR3 is TGTGCCTGGAGTCCGGCCCCGACCTCTTACAATGAGCAGTTCTTC. It encodes CAWSPAPTSYNEQFF. This chain joins TRBV30 and TRBJ2-1; D is uncertain. Trimming took off 2 bases at V and 4 bases at J, with 15 bases between the two ends. Germline V gene sequence: CDR1 GTSNPN, CDR2 SVGIG (reference sequence). CDR3 length: 15 residues.